This is a list of T cell receptor beta chains from one sample in a study of T cells expressing NK-cell markers. Each CDR3 protein gets one entry in TCRdb, which reprocessed the 5' RACE reads and gives no DNA. In all, the sample yields 3,000 to 4,000 distinct CDR3 sequences. Sample: blood T cells: a sorted CD56 or NKG2C T cell subset, CD4+ or CD8+ T cells, or bulk PBMC T cells (not recorded which). Source of these receptors: a man aged 18-70 years in good health. Both conserved end residues are part of each CDR3. Each record gives: J gene, V gene, CDR3 protein.

TRBJ1-5	TRBV4-1	CASSPDPRRPQHF
TRBJ2-1	TRBV4-3	CASSQDSSPVEQFF
TRBJ2-1	TRBV15	CATSRDSAGRGKVF
TRBJ2-1	TRBV2	CASRWTVDEQFF
TRBJ2-1	TRBV6-5	CASSYLGGGGNEQFF
TRBJ2-2	TRBV18	CASSPEGRVNTGELFF
TRBJ2-7	TRBV6-2/TRBV6-3	CASSRTSGTYWADEQYF
TRBJ2-1	TRBV6-2/TRBV6-3	CASSPQGYNEQFF
TRBJ1-1	TRBV6-1	CASSRQGILTEAFF
TRBJ1-4	TRBV6-1	CASSVEQGTGVEKLFF
TRBJ1-1	TRBV23-1	CASLSGQGNTEAFF
TRBJ2-3	TRBV12-3/TRBV12-4	CASSLGLAASTDTQYF
TRBJ2-7	TRBV5-1	CASSLGTSGSHEQYF